This T cell receptor (beta chain) was recovered during a study of cytomegalovirus exposure and HLA in healthy donors. Profiled with immunoSEQ multiplex PCR; TCRdb holds only in-frame clones, not every one. The sample includes some 48,000 clones, 94% of them seen just once. V shed 4 bases, J shed 2 bases, and the junction held 9 bases outside the gene matches. This CDR3 has 19 amino acids. CDR1 is SGDLS, CDR2 YYNGEE, per germline. This TCR was recovered from a woman aged 18-30 years in good health and CMV-seropositive. Sequenced material: PBMCs. The J gene is TRBJ2-6, the V gene TRBV9, with 13 nucleotides matching TRBD2. CDR3 DNA: TGTGCCAGCAGCCCCTCGAGGACTAGCGGGAGTACTGGGGCCAACGTCCTGACTTTC. Amino acids: CASSPSRTSGSTGANVLTF.